The 8 T cell receptor beta chains presented below share a single source sample, sequenced in a study of blood T cell repertoires in COVID-19. Data came from immunoSEQ multiplex PCR; TCRdb stores just in-frame clones and leaves some out. The sample holds roughly 200,000 clones, 84% seen once. Sequenced: peripheral blood. These receptors all stem from a woman in her 70s with active or convalescent COVID-19.

The chain recombines TRBV5-4 with TRBJ1-1; 9 bases fit TRBD1. The CDR3 is 15 amino acids. In germline, CDR1 is SGHNT, CDR2 YYREEE (reference sequence). V shed 1 base and J 6 bases; nucleotides not matched to a gene: 7. DNA of the CDR3: TGTGCCAGCAGCTTGTGGGGACAGGGTCCGTCTGAAGCTTTCTTT. Amino acids: CASSLWGQGPSEAFF.

This chain uses TRBV6-5 with TRBJ1-5; D unresolved. The CDR3 runs 12 residues. Germline values: CDR1 MNHEY, CDR2 SVGAGI. The ends were cut back, 6 bases at V and 4 bases at J, with 7 bases in the middle. The CDR3, as DNA: TGTGCCAGCAGGAACAGAAATCAGCCCCAGCATTTT. Translating it yields CASRNRNQPQHF.

In its sample, this clone was seen a few times. The V call is TRBV19, the J call TRBJ2-2, with D maybe TRBD2 (5 bases). Germline CDR1 reads LNHDA; CDR2 reads SQIVND (reference sequence). The CDR3 is 16 amino acids. V was pared by 5 bases and J by 4 bases, with 17 bases between. The DNA for the CDR3 is TGTGCCAGTAGTCCCGAGAGAGGGTTAGGCACCGGGGAGCTGTTTTTT. This translates into CASSPERGLGTGELFF.

This sequence joins TRBV30 and TRBJ1-2, with a weak D call TRBD1 (6 bases). V lost 3 bases, J lost 2 bases, and 10 bases lay in between. Germline assignment: CDR1 GTSNPN and CDR2 SVGIG (reference sequence). This CDR3 region has 13 residues. The CDR3: CAWRVQGNYGYTF. CDR3 coding DNA: TGTGCCTGGAGGGTACAGGGCAACTATGGCTACACCTTC. Looking up the rest from reference TRBV30 and TRBJ1-2 gives the full variable domain: SQTIHQWPATLVQPVGSPLSLECTVEGTSNPNLYWYRQAAGRGLQLLFYSVGIGQISSEVPQNLSASRPQDRQFILSSKKLLLSDSGFYLCAWRVQGNYGYTFGSGTRLTVV.

A note on this clone: The junction departs from germline at one end; a sequencing error may be responsible. The chain carries TRBV18 and TRBJ2-7, with TRBD2 identical over 7 bases. The CDR3 is made up of 18 amino acids. Germline CDR1 KGHSH, CDR2 LQKENI. CDR3 in amino acids: CASSPLRSGAPTDYEQYF. CDR3 sequence (DNA): TGTGCCAGCTCCCCACTTAGGAGCGGGGCGCCAACCGACTACGAGCAGTACTTC.

The V and J genes are TRBV2 and TRBJ1-1; the match to TRBD1 covers 8 bases. Trimming at V came to 6 bases and at J to 10 bases, leaving 10 bases not matched to a gene. CDR3 length: 13 amino acids. Germline CDR1 SNHLY, CDR2 FYNNEI. The CDR3 loop reads CASSVGQGSRAFF. DNA for the CDR3: TGTGCCAGCAGCGTCGGACAGGGAAGTAGAGCTTTCTTT.

This chain links TRBV19 with TRBJ1-2, with 7 bases aligning to TRBD1. The germline CDR1 and CDR2 sequences are LNHDA and SQIVND (reference sequence). CDR3 size: 14 residues. The V and J ends lost 3 bases and 2 bases, in that order; junction bases with no gene match: 3. This CDR3 is CASSIPTGNYGYTF. The CDR3 DNA follows: TGTGCCAGTAGTATCCCGACAGGGAACTATGGCTACACCTTC.

The chain employs TRBV28 and TRBJ2-7; TRBD2 matches 14 bases. Germline V CDR1 and CDR2: MDHEN, SYDVKM. V shed 2 bases, J shed 5 bases, and the junction held 8 bases outside the gene matches. The CDR3 extends over 17 amino acids. CDR3 nucleotides: TGTGCCAGCAGTTTAACCAGGGGACTAGCGGGAGTCCACGAGCAGTACTTC. This encodes CASSLTRGLAGVHEQYF.